This T cell receptor (beta chain) was captured by sequencing in a study of immune heterogeneity within non-small cell lung tumors. Turning to the study itself: Tumors were classified as 4 squamous cell carcinomas, roughly 10 non-squamous carcinomas and 1 not otherwise specified.

Multiplex PCR amplified the TCR beta CDR3 region. Its first round ran for nine to eleven cycles with 32 V and 13 J primers. TCRdb fed the multiplex PCR reads into MiXCR, producing one record per CDR3 protein. The data contain over 3,500 distinct CDR3 sequences, roughly 21% of them singletons. By proportion, this clonotype is medium-sized (0.01 to 0.1%). What it recognizes is unknown. V shed 7 bases and J shed 0 bases, with 7 bases lying between them. This CDR3 comprises 13 residues. Germline loops: CDR1 MDHEN, CDR2 SYDVKM. Study-wide results and caveats: In tumor regions, T-cell clonality showed a moderate but significant correlation with local tumor mutational burden (R roughly 0.34). Each patient largely had their own distinct set of high-frequency T-cell receptor beta clonotypes.

Template material for each sample was 600 ng of bulk tumor genomic DNA. Biopsies, several per primary tumor and spaced far apart, were collected during surgery. Curative surgical treatment was performed in patients who had newly diagnosed, untreated non-small cell lung cancer. Newly diagnosed patients with non-small cell lung cancer who were having surgery with curative intent served as donors. The receptor's source is a man between 70 and 80 years old with non-small cell lung cancer. This sequence joins TRBV28 and TRBJ1-5; D gene unclear. Material: lung tumor tissue. This CDR3 reads CASKKYSNQPQHF. In DNA form, the CDR3 reads TGTGCCAGCAAAAAATATAGCAATCAGCCCCAGCATTTT.